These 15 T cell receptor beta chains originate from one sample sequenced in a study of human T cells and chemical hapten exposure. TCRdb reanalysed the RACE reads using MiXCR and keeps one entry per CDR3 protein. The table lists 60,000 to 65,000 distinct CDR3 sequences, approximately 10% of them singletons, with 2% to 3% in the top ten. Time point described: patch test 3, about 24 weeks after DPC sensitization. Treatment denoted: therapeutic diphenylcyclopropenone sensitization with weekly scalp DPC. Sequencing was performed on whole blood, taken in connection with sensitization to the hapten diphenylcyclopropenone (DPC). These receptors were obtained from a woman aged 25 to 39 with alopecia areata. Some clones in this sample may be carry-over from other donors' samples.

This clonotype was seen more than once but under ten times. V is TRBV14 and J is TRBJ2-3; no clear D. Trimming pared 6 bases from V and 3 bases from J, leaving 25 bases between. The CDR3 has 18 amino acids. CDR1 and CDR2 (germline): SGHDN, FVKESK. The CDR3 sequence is CASSHIRWAVPPTDTQYF. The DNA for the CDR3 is TGTGCCAGCAGTCATATCCGATGGGCCGTCCCCCCTACAGATACGCAGTATTTT.

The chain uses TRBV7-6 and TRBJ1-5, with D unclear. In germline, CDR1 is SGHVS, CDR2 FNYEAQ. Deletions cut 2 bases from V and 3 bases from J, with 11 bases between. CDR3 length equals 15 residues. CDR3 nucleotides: TGTGCCAGCAGCTTACAGTCCGGATTCAATCAGCCCCAGCATTTT. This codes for CASSLQSGFNQPQHF.

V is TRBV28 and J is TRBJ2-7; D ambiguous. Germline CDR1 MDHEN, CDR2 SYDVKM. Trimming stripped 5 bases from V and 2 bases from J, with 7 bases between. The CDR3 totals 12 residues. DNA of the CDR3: TGTGCCAGCAGTCCCGTTCCCTACGAGCAGTACTTC. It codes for CASSPVPYEQYF.

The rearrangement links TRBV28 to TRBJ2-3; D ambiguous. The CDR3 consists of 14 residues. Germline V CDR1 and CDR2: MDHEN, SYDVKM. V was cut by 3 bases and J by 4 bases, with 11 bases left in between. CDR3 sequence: CASSFELSPDTQYF. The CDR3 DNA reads TGTGCCAGCAGTTTCGAGTTGTCCCCAGATACGCAGTATTTT.

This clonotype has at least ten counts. DNA of the CDR3: TGTGCCAGCAGCTCGACCAGACTCTCCGAGCAGTACTTC. Amino acids: CASSSTRLSEQYF. The V gene is TRBV7-6, the J gene TRBJ2-7; D ambiguous. The CDR3 is 13 residues long. Germline V lookup: CDR1 SGHVS, CDR2 FNYEAQ. The V end was cut by 4 bases, the J end by 6 bases, with 13 bases between.

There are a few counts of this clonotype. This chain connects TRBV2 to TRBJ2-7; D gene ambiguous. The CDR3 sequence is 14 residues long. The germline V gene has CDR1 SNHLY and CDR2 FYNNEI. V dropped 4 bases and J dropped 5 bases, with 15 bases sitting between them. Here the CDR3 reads CASSGQGIVHEQYF. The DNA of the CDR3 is TGTGCCAGCAGTGGACAAGGTATCGTCCACGAGCAGTACTTC. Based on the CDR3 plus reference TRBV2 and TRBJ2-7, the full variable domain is EPEVTQTPSHQVTQMGQEVILRCVPISNHLYFYWYRQILGQKVEFLVSFYNNEISEKSEIFDDQFSVERPDGSNFTLKIRSTKLEDSAMYFCASSGQGIVHEQYFGPGTRLTVT.

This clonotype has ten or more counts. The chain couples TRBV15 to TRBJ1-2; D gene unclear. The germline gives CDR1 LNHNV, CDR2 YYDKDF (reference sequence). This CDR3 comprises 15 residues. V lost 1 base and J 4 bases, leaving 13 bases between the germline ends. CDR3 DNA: TGTGCCACCAGCAGAGCCTTCCCGGGCTTCTATGGCTACACCTTC. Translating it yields CATSRAFPGFYGYTF.

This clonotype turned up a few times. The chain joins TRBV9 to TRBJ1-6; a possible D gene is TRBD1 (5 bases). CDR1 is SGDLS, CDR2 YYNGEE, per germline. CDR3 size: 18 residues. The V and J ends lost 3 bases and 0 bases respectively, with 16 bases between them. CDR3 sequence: CASSGDGQPSSYNSPLHF. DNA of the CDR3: TGTGCCAGCAGCGGGGACGGCCAACCTAGCTCCTATAATTCACCCCTCCACTTT.

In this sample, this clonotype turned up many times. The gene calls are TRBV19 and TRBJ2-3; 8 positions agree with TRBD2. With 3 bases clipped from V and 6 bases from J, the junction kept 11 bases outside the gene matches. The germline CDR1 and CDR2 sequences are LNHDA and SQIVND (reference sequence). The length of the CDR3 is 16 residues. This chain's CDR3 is CASSIDGAGVADTQYF. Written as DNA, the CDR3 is TGTGCCAGTAGTATTGACGGAGCGGGAGTCGCCGATACGCAGTATTTT.

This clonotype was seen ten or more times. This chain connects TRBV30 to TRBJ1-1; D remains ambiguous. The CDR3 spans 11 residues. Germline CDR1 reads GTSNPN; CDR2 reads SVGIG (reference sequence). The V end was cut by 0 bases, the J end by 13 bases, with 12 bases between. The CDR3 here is CAWSVVSHVFF. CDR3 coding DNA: TGTGCCTGGAGTGTAGTCAGCCATGTTTTCTTT.

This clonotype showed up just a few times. In nucleotides, the CDR3 is TGTGCCAGCTCACCCGGGACAGACAATGAGCAGTTCTTC. Protein: CASSPGTDNEQFF. The chain joins TRBV18 to TRBJ2-1; the match to TRBD1 covers 7 bases. Germline CDR1 KGHSH, CDR2 LQKENI. Losses at the gene ends were 3 bases for V and 5 bases for J; bases not matched to a gene: 1. The CDR3 is 13 residues long.

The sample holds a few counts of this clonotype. CDR3 in DNA: TGTGCCAGCAGCCCTAGACAGGGCTCTCTCTCCTACGAGCAGTACTTC. Amino acid sequence: CASSPRQGSLSYEQYF. This chain connects TRBV7-8 to TRBJ2-7, with 7 nucleotides matching TRBD1. Germline CDR1 reads SGHVS; CDR2 reads FQNEAQ. J gave up 0 bases and V 5 bases, and 10 bases lay outside the gene matches. The CDR3 totals 16 residues.

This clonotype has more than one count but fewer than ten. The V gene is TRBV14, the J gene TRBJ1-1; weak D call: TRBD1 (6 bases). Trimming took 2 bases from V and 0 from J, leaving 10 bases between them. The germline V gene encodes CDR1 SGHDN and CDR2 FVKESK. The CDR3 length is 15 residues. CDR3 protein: CASSQLQGVNTEAFF. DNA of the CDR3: TGTGCCAGCAGCCAATTACAGGGCGTGAACACTGAAGCTTTCTTT.

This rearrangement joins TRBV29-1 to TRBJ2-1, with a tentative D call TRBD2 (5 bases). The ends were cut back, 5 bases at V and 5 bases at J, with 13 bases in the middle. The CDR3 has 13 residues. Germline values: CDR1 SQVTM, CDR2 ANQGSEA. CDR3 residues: CSVWFGINNEQFF. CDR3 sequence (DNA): TGCAGCGTTTGGTTCGGGATTAACAATGAGCAGTTCTTC.

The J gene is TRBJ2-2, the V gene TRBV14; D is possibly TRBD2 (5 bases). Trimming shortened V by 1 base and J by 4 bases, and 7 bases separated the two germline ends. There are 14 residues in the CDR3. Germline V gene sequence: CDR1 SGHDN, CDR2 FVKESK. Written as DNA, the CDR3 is TGTGCCAGCAGCCAAGTACGGGGCACCGGGGAGCTGTTTTTT. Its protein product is CASSQVRGTGELFF.